Listed below are T cell receptor beta chains from one sample, sequenced in a study of CD8+ T cells in alopecia areata. Assay used: immunoSEQ multiplex PCR; TCRdb lists only in-frame clones, some missing. The table includes approximately 99,000 clones, roughly 64% detected once. Source material: CD8+ T cells sorted from blood. Receptor source: a human donor in good health. Both conserved end residues are part of each CDR3. D genes are given only for firm matches. Some rows mark clone size as missing; the rest say once, few, many or name a class of expanded clone.

d_gene: -; v_gene: TRBV29-1; len: 14; abundance: -; j_gene: TRBJ2-6; CDR3aa: CSVPDVRGANVLTF; CDR3nt: TGCAGCGTTCCAGATGTGAGAGGAGCCAACGTCCTGACTTTC
d_gene: -; v_gene: TRBV4-2; len: 11; abundance: few; j_gene: TRBJ1-1; CDR3aa: CASSQGFEAFF; CDR3nt: TGTGCCAGCAGCCAGGGGTTTGAAGCTTTCTTT
d_gene: -; v_gene: TRBV30; len: 14; abundance: -; j_gene: TRBJ2-7; CDR3aa: CAWSALAPSDEQYF; CDR3nt: TGTGCCTGGAGCGCTCTAGCGCCGAGCGACGAGCAGTACTTC
d_gene: -; v_gene: TRBV11-2; len: 11; abundance: -; j_gene: TRBJ2-4; CDR3aa: CASSLFDIQYF; CDR3nt: TGTGCCAGCAGCCTGTTTGACATTCAGTACTTC
d_gene: -; v_gene: TRBV7-7; len: 18; abundance: -; j_gene: TRBJ2-5; CDR3aa: CASSLASDREALGETQYF; CDR3nt: TGTGCTAGCAGCTTAGCCTCGGACAGAGAAGCCCTAGGGGAGACCCAGTACTTC
d_gene: -; v_gene: TRBV11-2; len: 12; abundance: -; j_gene: TRBJ1-1; CDR3aa: CASSLGVTEAFF; CDR3nt: TGTGCCAGCAGCTTAGGGGTGACTGAAGCTTTCTTT
d_gene: -; v_gene: TRBV4-3; len: 15; abundance: -; j_gene: TRBJ1-4; CDR3aa: CASSQWPGGREKLFF; CDR3nt: TGCGCCAGCAGCCAGTGGCCAGGAGGAAGGGAAAAACTGTTTTTT
d_gene: -; v_gene: TRBV20-1; len: 11; abundance: -; j_gene: TRBJ2-7; CDR3aa: CSGQVGYEQYF; CDR3nt: TGCAGTGGACAGGTGGGCTACGAGCAGTACTTC
d_gene: -; v_gene: TRBV11-2; len: 12; abundance: -; j_gene: TRBJ2-3; CDR3aa: CASSQSTDTQYF; CDR3nt: TGTGCCAGCAGCCAGAGCACAGATACGCAGTATTTT
d_gene: -; v_gene: TRBV29-1; len: 11; abundance: few; j_gene: TRBJ1-3; CDR3aa: CSVEAGNTIYF; CDR3nt: TGCAGCGTTGAAGCTGGAAACACCATATATTTT
d_gene: TRBD2; v_gene: TRBV9; len: 13; abundance: once; j_gene: TRBJ2-1; CDR3aa: CASSVGGGDEQFF; CDR3nt: TGTGCCAGCAGCGTAGGTGGGGGGGATGAGCAGTTCTTC
d_gene: TRBD1; v_gene: TRBV13; len: 13; abundance: few; j_gene: TRBJ1-1; CDR3aa: CASSLTGATEAFF; CDR3nt: TGTGCCAGCAGCTTAACAGGGGCTACTGAAGCTTTCTTT
d_gene: TRBD1; v_gene: TRBV2; len: 15; abundance: -; j_gene: TRBJ1-6; CDR3aa: CASSDRTGYNSPLHF; CDR3nt: TGTGCCAGCAGTGACCGGACAGGGTACAATTCACCCCTCCACTTT
d_gene: -; v_gene: TRBV7-2; len: 13; abundance: -; j_gene: TRBJ2-3; CDR3aa: CASSRLSTDTQYF; CDR3nt: TGTGCCAGCAGCCGCTTGAGCACAGATACGCAGTATTTT
d_gene: TRBD1; v_gene: TRBV11-2; len: 15; abundance: few; j_gene: TRBJ2-1; CDR3aa: CASSYTGQGYNEQFF; CDR3nt: TGTGCCAGCAGCTACACGGGACAGGGGTACAATGAGCAGTTCTTC
d_gene: -; v_gene: TRBV25-1; len: 14; abundance: -; j_gene: TRBJ1-1; CDR3aa: CASSDTTANTEAFF; CDR3nt: TGTGCCAGCAGTGACACGACAGCGAACACTGAAGCTTTCTTT
d_gene: TRBD2; v_gene: TRBV7-2; len: 16; abundance: few; j_gene: TRBJ2-3; CDR3aa: CASSLVSGGLADTQYF; CDR3nt: TGTGCCAGCAGCTTAGTGTCGGGGGGGCTCGCAGATACGCAGTATTTT
d_gene: TRBD1; v_gene: TRBV27; len: 14; abundance: -; j_gene: TRBJ1-1; CDR3aa: CASTRGTGNTEAFF; CDR3nt: TGTGCCAGCACCCGAGGGACAGGGAACACTGAAGCTTTCTTT
d_gene: -; v_gene: TRBV29-1; len: 13; abundance: few; j_gene: TRBJ2-7; CDR3aa: CSVVFGATYEQYF; CDR3nt: TGCAGCGTTGTCTTTGGGGCGACCTACGAGCAGTACTTC
d_gene: TRBD2; v_gene: TRBV7-9; len: 18; abundance: -; j_gene: TRBJ2-5; CDR3aa: CASSPPDRALPGTSVADF; CDR3nt: TGTGCCAGCAGCCCCCCAGACAGGGCACTACCCGGGACTAGCGTAGCGGACTTC
d_gene: TRBD1; v_gene: TRBV5-4; len: 15; abundance: -; j_gene: TRBJ1-2; CDR3aa: CAGSLTGAYLYGYTF; CDR3nt: TGTGCCGGATCATTGACAGGGGCCTATCTCTATGGCTACACCTTC
d_gene: TRBD1; v_gene: TRBV18; len: 16; abundance: -; j_gene: TRBJ2-3; CDR3aa: CASSLPGQGARDTQYF; CDR3nt: TGTGCCAGCTCACTTCCCGGACAGGGGGCAAGAGATACGCAGTATTTT
d_gene: -; v_gene: TRBV4-3; len: 17; abundance: few; j_gene: TRBJ2-3; CDR3aa: CASSQGSADTLADTQYF; CDR3nt: TGCGCCAGCAGCCAAGGTTCGGCCGACACCCTCGCGGATACGCAGTATTTT
d_gene: TRBD2; v_gene: TRBV4-1; len: 17; abundance: -; j_gene: TRBJ2-1; CDR3aa: CASSQEGSSGGANEQFF; CDR3nt: TGCGCCAGCAGCCAAGAAGGGTCTAGCGGGGGGGCCAATGAGCAGTTCTTC
d_gene: TRBD1; v_gene: TRBV19; len: 16; abundance: once; j_gene: TRBJ2-7; CDR3aa: CASSPGPGQGEREQYF; CDR3nt: TGTGCCAGTAGTCCTGGTCCCGGACAGGGGGAGCGCGAGCAGTACTTC
d_gene: -; v_gene: TRBV4-1; len: 16; abundance: many; j_gene: TRBJ2-3; CDR3aa: CASSQDPWRYTDTQYF; CDR3nt: TGCGCCAGCAGCCAAGATCCTTGGCGGTACACAGATACGCAGTATTTT
d_gene: -; v_gene: TRBV29-1; len: 13; abundance: -; j_gene: TRBJ1-5; CDR3aa: CSVGFGGGQPQHF; CDR3nt: TGCAGCGTTGGATTCGGAGGCGGCCAGCCCCAGCATTTT